The TCR beta chain described here comes from a study of shared clonotypes between healthy human individuals (dated by TCRdb to 2020 to 2021). Describing the broader study: Three men and two women, aged 18 to 49 years, made up the cohort. For each donor, CD4 naive and CD4 memory were each run on three plates, CD8 naive on two plates, and CD8 memory on one plate. To estimate repertoire size and how much clonotypes are shared between individuals, the study performed deep sequencing of blood TCR repertoires from 4 to 6 healthy adults. To increase sequencing depth and limit assay-specific biases, different laboratories used diverse techniques to prepare libraries and sequence TCR repertoires. Per donor, leukapheresis produced somewhere between about 0.94 and 9.5 billion PBMCs.

Including cysteine and phenylalanine, the CDR3 has 15 amino acids. This entry keeps only the CDR3 DNA: 45 bases, framed from base 1. From a lookup of the germline V gene, CDR1 and CDR2 are SGHRS and YFSETQ. V ends up 1 base short and J 4 bases short, with an unmatched junction base count of 2. Broad study findings and their caveats: Sharing across a few donors was observed for about 5% of naive CD4, 3.5% of naive CD8, about 2.5% of memory CD4, and about 0.39% of memory CD8 clonotypes. Larger estimated clonotype richness was generally found for naive subsets than for memory subsets. Rarefaction of sorted-subset datasets indicated incomplete sequencing despite the large sequencing depth. Compared with non-shared clonotypes, clonotypes shared by all four sorted-subset donors had higher generation probabilities. Pairwise subsampling indicated that sequencing depth was expected to affect the degree of clonotype sharing among donors. Only blood was sampled, and tissue TCR repertoires likely differ from those in blood. Because the study included a small number of donors, the genetic and exposure-history diversity represented was limited.

Donors were healthy HIV-negative adults with no recently reported acute infections or vaccinations. Every donor was a Caucasian adult living in Nashville, Tennessee, USA. CD4+ T cells were enriched by magnetic negative selection, after which naive cells were positively selected on CD45RA and the negative fraction was taken as the memory subset. Blood was obtained by leukapheresis, after which PBMCs were separated by Ficoll-Histopaque density gradient centrifugation and cryopreserved in liquid nitrogen vapor phase. Analytical flow cytometry was used to check the purity and quantity of every magnetically sorted T cell population. From each sorted fraction, genomic DNA was isolated and quantified by UV absorbance on a Nanodrop 2000c. Using the deep immunoSEQ assay, TCR CDR3 regions were amplified from genomic DNA by multiplex PCR. Extracted genomic DNA from each cell subset was distributed evenly across all wells of several immunoSEQ 96-well plates, and each plate was treated as a replicate. Each replicate PCR for sorted subsets received about 180 ng genomic DNA, equal to about 29,000 T cell genomes. Purified libraries were measured with a Qubit 3.0 fluorometer, size-checked on a Bioanalyzer 2100, and measured again with the KAPA Library Quantification kit. Each immunoSEQ 96-well plate was sequenced on its own single-read 150-cycle Illumina NextSeq 550 flow cell. Regarding the original processing steps: Because only junctional sequences without quality scores were contained in the immunoSEQ output, filtering matching that applied to full-length reads could not be performed. Sequences were annotated with PyIR, a Python wrapper for IgBLAST v1.9, using IMGT germline references to assign V/J genes and CDR3. Any read was removed if the V/J assignment was weak (E-value above 1e-6), the CDR3 was missing, or the read contained stop codons, out-of-frame junctions, or ambiguous translated residues. A V3J clonotype was defined by an identical inferred V gene, J gene, and CDR3 amino acid sequence. The percentage overlap between two repertoires was calculated by dividing the number of shared unique clonotypes by the size of the smaller repertoire. Richness of each repertoire was evaluated using RTK rarefaction, the Chao1 estimator, and Recon v2.1 estimates of unobserved clonotypes. OLGA was used to compute generation probabilities for all TCRbeta clonotypes that the gDNA method yielded from several donors. The immuneACCESS repertoire file appears here via TCRdb, limited to in-frame rearrangements. These files lack a portion of the clones; in checked studies, under half of the deficit traces to unresolved V genes, and the cause of the others is not known. The V and J calls and clone size come from that table; D and trimming were worked out from the DNA. This sample gives about 1.4 million clones in total; 96% of them show up just once. The top ten clones comprise about 1.2% of the sample.

A word on this clone: What antigen it recognizes has not been identified. Base qualities are missing; no much larger clone stands one base away.

Sequenced: naive CD4+ T cells sorted from blood. The sample's cell subset or site label, decoded: CD45RA+ positively selected. The rearrangement joined TRBV5-1 to TRBJ2-5, and 12 bases in between align with TRBD1. The TCR was taken from a man in his thirties or forties in good health. The DNA sequence is as follows: TGCGCCAGCAGCTTGATGGGACAGGGGGCAGAGACCCAGTACTTC. This codes for CASSLMGQGAETQYF.